This TCR beta chain was identified during a study of blood T cells in healthy people across ages (dated by TCRdb to about 2015). Regarding the complete study: Template switching captured roughly one uniquely barcoded TCR beta cDNA molecule per two T cells in model experiments. For two donors (one aged 18 to 29 and one aged 80 or older), the study analyzed two additional independent replicas of 1 million unique cDNA reads from the same blood draw. Donors were grouped into four age groups: young (average 16 years), middle-aged (39), aged (around 62) and long-lived (approximately 78). Age-related changes in TCR beta repertoire diversity were measured in the study by deep sequencing normalized with unique cDNA molecular identifiers. Study-wide findings and limitations: Because profiling used bulk unsorted PBMCs, naive and antigen-experienced compartments could not be compared conclusively. Observed TCR beta diversity correlated strongly with the percentage of naive T cells measured by flow cytometry. Compared with the aged group, more naive CD4+ T cells, fewer expanded clones and increased TCR diversity were shown by the long-lived group, suggesting age selection. Estimates of total diversity based on one million sequenced T cells were regarded as lower bounds and as underestimates. Because the CMV infection status of the donors was unknown, age-related changes in expanded clonotypes may potentially have been confounded. Observed TCR beta diversity per million T cells fell roughly linearly with age, and a significant reduction was already apparent by age around 40.

Libraries were prepared through 5' RACE. Data came from an Illumina HiSeq 2500. The second PCR ran for roughly 7 to 12 cycles and used a J-beta primer mix along with a sample-barcoded 5' primer. A unique molecular identifier was introduced onto each TCR beta cDNA molecule by a template-switch 5' adaptor carrying 12 random nucleotides. Each sample yielded at least 3 million CDR3-containing paired-end reads. All of the RNA was converted into first-strand cDNA using the Mint cDNA synthesis kit, with a TRBC-specific oligonucleotide serving as the primer. Following uracil-DNA glycosylase treatment, a first 18-cycle PCR with universal primers M1SS and BC2_uni_R was performed on all cDNA. In the paper's pipeline: For normalization, 1 million high-quality reads were randomly selected from each sample, with every read carrying a distinct molecular identifier. Reads with shared molecular identifiers were discarded instead of being binned into consensus sequences. MiTCR, set to a Q25 quality threshold and the strictest error-elimination algorithm, was used for CDR3 identification, clonotype clustering and error correction. A nonparametric unseen species model with Euler transformation was used to estimate lower-bound total TCR beta diversity. The public reads were reprocessed in TCRdb via fastp at Q25 and MiXCR, keeping in-frame beta chains. Each record represents a unique CDR3 protein, reported with the most common genes and DNA among its rows. These V and J calls rely on TCRdb rather than the paper's analysis. Here the sample has roughly 550,000 distinct CDR3 sequences; around 24% occur a single time. The ten largest clones add up to 7.5% to 9% of the sample.

The donors were roughly 39 Caucasian individuals from Russia, aged roughly 6 to 95 years, who were systemically healthy. Each donor gave approximately 10 milliliters of peripheral blood, collected into EDTA-treated Vacutainer tubes. Ficoll-Paque density-gradient centrifugation was used to isolate PBMCs, with at least 7 million per sample. Total RNA, at least 6 micrograms per sample, was extracted from PBMCs with Trizol reagent. For every donor, flow cytometry on a PBMC aliquot measured the percentage of naive CD45RAhigh/CD27high T cells. About this clonotype: Its binding antigen is unknown. No base quality values were provided; no much bigger clone lies one nucleotide off.

The germline V gene (reference sequence) gives CDR1 as LNHDA and CDR2 as SQIVND. The trim is 1 base for V and 8 bases for J, with a gap of 9 bases between the germline ends. The CDR3 sequence holds 13 residues, the cysteine and phenylalanine included. The only DNA kept is the CDR3, 39 bases in frame from the first base. The sample also formed part of further work on T cells of mothers and their children. As that second paper reports: Donors were nine systemically healthy Caucasian individuals: three mothers and their six children. cDNA synthesis used all of the extracted RNA, with about 1.5 ug of RNA in each 15 ul reaction. Sample barcodes and 2-4 random nucleotides were added via the M1S primer in the second PCR. Over 8 million TCR beta CDR3 reads were obtained for each mother, and approximately 3 million reads were obtained for each child. Thymic selection shapes the output of TCR recombination in a similar way in related and unrelated pairs, and inherited differences have a minor effect. Normalized repertoire overlap in related mother-child pairs was always slightly higher than in unrelated mother-child pairs, but the difference was never significant. No persistent microchimeric T cell clones were found, with a detection sensitivity of approximately 100 clones per million clonotypes. In the study, deep NGS was used to compare the TCR beta repertoires of mothers and children, and features distinguishing related mother-child pairs from unrelated individuals were sought. Mothers averaged around 43 +/- 4 years of age and children averaged about 10 +/- 4 years. Libraries were sequenced on Illumina HiSeq 2000 with 100+100 nt paired-end reads after adapter ligation with NEBNext reagents. To prevent cross-contamination, the mother and child libraries were prepared a month apart and were sequenced in separate runs. For each donor, between 500,000 and 2,000,000 distinct TCR beta clonotypes were identified. Naive TCR beta clonotypes were estimated from low-frequency clonotypes matched to each donor's FACS-determined naive share, without sorting.

The chain joins TRBV19 to TRBJ2-1, with no confident D gene call. Sequenced material: blood. The clonotype was recovered from a boy between 10 and 17 years old in good health. The nucleotides read TGTGCCAGTAGTATAGGGGCCATAGATGAGCAGTTCTTC. Translated, it reads CASSIGAIDEQFF.